This paragraph reports one T cell receptor beta chain. The antigen is undetermined. The sample belongs to a study of beta chain features in type 1 diabetes. Overall study context: In age, gender and cell yields, patients were similar to healthy donors.

Germline V lookup: CDR1 LNHNV, CDR2 YYDKDF (reference sequence). Trimming took 6 bases from V and 2 from J; bases not matched to a gene: 10. The CDR3 has 16 amino acids. One heparinised blood draw averaging around 120 mL was given by each donor. Purity above 98% was achieved in all sorted populations. Every isolated RNA sample was fully reverse transcribed, so sequencing captured expressed TCRB transcripts. Only in-frame clones appear in the TCRdb table, and some are missing; sequencing was by immunoSEQ multiplex PCR. The data hold 600,000 to 700,000 clones, with 13% observed a single time. The study's findings and limits: When Type 1 diabetes patients were examined, their TCRB CDR3s proved moderately but significantly shorter in all four CD4+ subsets.

Material for sequencing was naive CD4+ T cells from blood. The chain links TRBV15 to TRBJ1-5, with TRBD1 matching over 7 bases. The sequence was obtained from a man younger than 35 with type 1 diabetes. CDR3 loop: CATRDRVGVGNQPQHF. The CDR3 DNA follows: TGTGCCACCAGAGACAGGGTAGGGGTTGGCAATCAGCCCCAGCATTTT. Looking up the rest from reference TRBV15 and TRBJ1-5 gives the full variable domain: DAMVIQNPRYQVTQFGKPVTLSCSQTLNHNVMYWYQQKSSQAPKLLFHYYDKDFNNEADTPDNFQSRRPNTSFCFLDIRSPGLGDTAMYLCATRDRVGVGNQPQHFGDGTRLSIL.